The TCR beta chain described here comes from a study of identical twins. With V trimmed by 5 bases and J by 7 bases, 13 bases remained unmatched. The CDR3 contains 16 residues. Germline values: CDR1 SGHVS, CDR2 FQNEAQ. Study-level findings and limits: Without tracking the same donors, conclusions rested on cross-sectional statistical analysis. Insertions were reduced in abundant cord blood beta clonotypes but not in memory repertoires.

This clonotype was counted ten times or more. The antigen remains unidentified. cDNA carried unique molecular identifiers, and a universal primer site was added by template switching. TCRdb re-analysed the 5' RACE reads in MiXCR, keeping a single row per CDR3 protein. Here the sample spans 300,000 or so distinct CDR3 sequences, 9.5% being singletons. These sequences were also reported in another study, on yellow fever vaccine responses in identical twins. That study reports: On the reported evidence, twins' vaccine T cell responses seemed partly convergent and partly personalized.

The sequenced material came from CD8+ T cells sorted from blood. This TCR was sampled from a woman between 18 and 30 years old in good health. This chain uses TRBV7-8 with TRBJ1-4; TRBD1 matches 7 bases. In nucleotides, the CDR3 is TGTGCCAGCAGCCCCCCCTCCGCAGGGGGAGGTGAAAAACTGTTTTTT. Residues: CASSPPSAGGGEKLFF.